Below, 26 T cell receptor beta chains from the same sample are listed, as sequenced in a study of T cell changes during pregnancy in multiple sclerosis (dated by TCRdb to 2018 to 2020). The protocol used for the library was the immunoSEQ multiplex PCR assay. TCRdb stores this immuneACCESS table with in-frame sequences only. Part of the clones is absent; in the studies checked, under half of the shortfall reflects unresolved V genes, and no reason is known for the rest. The sample table holds some 77,000 clones, of which more than 80% were seen once. Clones ranked in the top ten supply roughly 2.1% of the sample. The sequenced sample was peripheral blood, obtained in the second trimester of pregnancy. Receptor source: a female donor in good health, enrolled as a control in a pregnancy study.

The chain employs TRBV29-1 and TRBJ1-2; a possible D gene is TRBD1 (5 bases). Germline V gives CDR1 SQVTM, CDR2 ANQGSEA. Trimming pared 0 bases from V and 5 bases from J, leaving 10 bases between. The CDR3 contains 13 residues. This CDR3 is CSVEDTQGYGYTF. The DNA for the CDR3 is TGCAGCGTTGAAGATACCCAGGGTTATGGCTACACCTTC. Looking up the rest from reference TRBV29-1 and TRBJ1-2 gives the full variable domain: SAVISQKPSRDICQRGTSLTIQCQVDSQVTMMFWYRQQPGQSLTLIATANQGSEATYESGFVIDKFPISRPNLTFSTLTVSNMSPEDSSIYLCSVEDTQGYGYTFGSGTRLTVV.

The chain recombines TRBV9 with TRBJ2-1; 8 nucleotides agree with TRBD2. CDR1 and CDR2 (germline): SGDLS, YYNGEE. This CDR3 spans 15 amino acids. With 3 bases clipped from V and 4 bases from J, the junction kept 6 bases outside the gene matches. The CDR3 DNA is TGTGCCAGCAGCGGTGCGGGGGGTCTATACAATGAGCAGTTCTTC. Translated, it gives CASSGAGGLYNEQFF.

The genes are TRBV27 and TRBJ2-1, with 10 positions matching TRBD1. CDR1 and CDR2 from the germline V gene are MNHEY and SMNVEV (reference sequence). The junction had 2 bases not matched to a gene; V was cut back by 5 bases and J by 7 bases. CDR3 length equals 13 residues. CDR3 DNA sequence: TGTGCCAGCAGTAGGGACAGGGGAAATGAGCAGTTCTTC. This translates into CASSRDRGNEQFF.

The rearrangement joins TRBV27 to TRBJ1-1; 7 positions match TRBD1. The CDR3 contains 14 residues. CDR1 is MNHEY and CDR2 is SMNVEV in the germline V gene (reference sequence). V lost 0 bases to trimming and J lost 5 bases; unmatched junction nucleotides: 3. The CDR3 DNA sequence: TGTGCCAGCAGTTTATCCCGCAGGGGGACTGAAGCTTTCTTT. Protein sequence: CASSLSRRGTEAFF.

The chain joins TRBV28 to TRBJ2-7; 7 bases match TRBD1. The CDR3 runs 14 residues. With 6 bases clipped from V and 5 bases from J, the junction kept 10 bases outside the gene matches. CDR1 is MDHEN and CDR2 is SYDVKM in the germline V gene. The CDR3: CASRQLGQSHEQYF. Written as DNA, the CDR3 is TGTGCCAGCAGACAACTGGGACAGTCCCACGAGCAGTACTTC.

J is TRBJ2-3 and V is TRBV6-1; maybe TRBD2 (5 bases). Trimming left V 7 bases short and J 5 bases short, with 16 bases between. Germline V lookup: CDR1 MNHNS, CDR2 SASEGT. The CDR3 is made up of 14 amino acids. The chain's CDR3 is CASNLARVGDTQYF. The CDR3 coding sequence is TGTGCCAGCAACCTGGCGAGGGTAGGAGATACGCAGTATTTT.

V gene TRBV4-3 combines with J gene TRBJ1-2, with 11 bases lining up with TRBD1. V lost 1 base and J lost 4; bases outside the gene matches: 8. Germline assignment: CDR1 LGHNA and CDR2 YSLEER. The CDR3 consists of 17 residues. This chain's CDR3 is CASSQATGQGGLYGYTF. CDR3 DNA sequence: TGCGCCAGCAGCCAAGCCACGGGACAGGGGGGCCTCTATGGCTACACCTTC.

J is TRBJ1-6 and V is TRBV9; perhaps TRBD1 as D (6 bases). The CDR3 is 16 amino acids. CDR1 is SGDLS, CDR2 YYNGEE, per germline. The ends were cut back, 4 bases at V and 7 bases at J, with 18 bases in the middle. DNA for the CDR3: TGTGCCAGCAGCCCGAGGGGTACAGGGATGAATTCACCCCTCCACTTT. This encodes CASSPRGTGMNSPLHF.

The V gene is TRBV7-2, the J gene TRBJ1-4; a weak D match, TRBD1 (5 bases). Trimming left V 5 bases short and J 3 bases short, with 16 bases between. Germline assignment: CDR1 SGHTA and CDR2 FQGNSA. The CDR3 is 16 residues long. The CDR3 spells CASSRMGGSANEKLFF. CDR3 nucleotides: TGTGCCAGCAGCCGTATGGGGGGGTCGGCTAATGAAAAACTGTTTTTT.

This chain connects TRBV19 to TRBJ1-1; no clear D. The CDR3 consists of 15 residues. Trimming left V 5 bases short and J 4 bases short, with 17 bases between. Germline CDR1 LNHDA, CDR2 SQIVND (reference sequence). The CDR3 is CASSLPGGGPTEAFF. The CDR3 DNA sequence: TGTGCCAGTAGTCTCCCCGGTGGAGGGCCCACTGAAGCTTTCTTT.

V and J are TRBV5-1 and TRBJ1-4; 8 bases are a match to TRBD1. The ends lost 0 bases at V and 7 bases at J; junction bases unmatched: 5. The germline V gene has CDR1 SGHRS and CDR2 YFSETQ. The CDR3 contains 15 residues. The CDR3 loop reads CASSLADRGVEKLFF. The CDR3 region has the DNA TGCGCCAGCAGCTTGGCTGACAGGGGAGTTGAAAAACTGTTTTTT.

Only one count was recorded for this clone. The chain carries TRBV25-1 and TRBJ1-1; D gene uncertain. CDR3 length: 13 residues. V was shortened by 8 bases and J by 2 bases, with 12 bases between the two germline ends. Germline lookup yields CDR1 MGHDK and CDR2 SYGVNS. CDR3 sequence: CASAAGSNTEAFF. The CDR3 DNA reads as TGTGCCAGCGCCGCGGGATCCAACACTGAAGCTTTCTTT.

The V call is TRBV7-9, the J call TRBJ2-3; TRBD1 is a possible D gene (6 bases). Germline V gives CDR1 SEHNR, CDR2 FQNEAQ (reference sequence). The CDR3 totals 14 residues. V lost 2 bases and J lost 4, with 10 bases in between. Here the CDR3 reads CASSLSGTPDTQYF. The CDR3 bases are TGTGCCAGCAGCTTATCGGGGACACCAGATACGCAGTATTTT.

This chain uses TRBV4-3 with TRBJ1-1; 9 positions agree with TRBD1. V lost 4 bases, J lost 6 bases, and 3 bases stayed unmatched. CDR3 length equals 13 residues. Looked up from germline, CDR1 is LGHNA and CDR2 is YSLEER. DNA of the CDR3: TGCGCCAGCAGCCCGGGGACAGGGCCTGAAGCTTTCTTT. As protein: CASSPGTGPEAFF.

The chain carries TRBV9 and TRBJ2-3, with D unresolved. Per the germline V gene, CDR1 is SGDLS and CDR2 is YYNGEE. The CDR3 runs 14 residues. The germline V and J ends were trimmed by 3 bases and 1 base, with 9 bases remaining between them. CDR3 sequence: CASSDQVGTDTQYF. The CDR3 DNA is TGTGCCAGCAGCGACCAAGTAGGCACAGATACGCAGTATTTT.

The V call is TRBV5-5, the J call TRBJ1-2; D not resolved. CDR3 length: 14 amino acids. The germline V gene encodes CDR1 SGHKS and CDR2 YYEKEE (reference sequence). Trimming stripped 3 bases from V and 6 bases from J, with 15 bases between. The CDR3 nucleotides are TGTGCCAGCAGCTCCCGAGGAGGCGCCGATGGCTACACCTTC. This encodes CASSSRGGADGYTF.

The chain employs TRBV5-1 and TRBJ2-6; D might be TRBD2 (5 bases). Germline CDR1 and CDR2: SGHRS and YFSETQ. The V and J ends lost 0 bases and 0 bases respectively, with 7 bases between them. The CDR3 sequence is 16 residues long. The CDR3: CASSLVAGSGANVLTF. The CDR3 DNA sequence: TGCGCCAGCAGCTTGGTCGCGGGCTCTGGGGCCAACGTCCTGACTTTC.

The chain employs TRBV10-3 and TRBJ2-7; 8 nucleotides align to TRBD1. With 3 bases clipped from V and 2 bases from J, the junction kept 3 bases outside the gene matches. The CDR3 is made up of 14 amino acids. Germline CDR1 ENHRY, CDR2 SYGVKD. The CDR3 spells CAISEGDRTYEQYF. DNA of the CDR3: TGTGCCATCAGTGAAGGGGACAGGACCTACGAGCAGTACTTC.

The chain recombines TRBV4-3 with TRBJ1-1; TRBD1 matches at 8 bases. The CDR3 runs to 16 residues. With 5 bases clipped from V and 7 bases from J, the junction kept 15 bases outside the gene matches. The germline V gene has CDR1 LGHNA and CDR2 YSLEER. The CDR3 protein is CASSEAEAGGSHEAFF. The CDR3 DNA follows: TGCGCCAGCAGCGAAGCGGAGGCAGGGGGCAGCCATGAAGCTTTCTTT.

This clone was found once. This chain links TRBV7-6 with TRBJ1-3; 9 bases map to TRBD1. J gave up 5 bases and V 1 base, and 0 bases lay outside the gene matches. The length of the CDR3 is 14 residues. Germline values: CDR1 SGHVS, CDR2 FNYEAQ. The CDR3 sequence: CASSLDRGRNTIYF. The CDR3 nucleotides are TGTGCCAGCAGCTTAGACAGGGGGCGAAACACCATATATTTT.

This chain connects TRBV5-1 to TRBJ2-1, with TRBD1 matching over 10 bases. The J segment lost 2 bases and the V segment lost 4 bases, leaving 18 bases of the junction unmatched. This CDR3 comprises 20 residues. From germline, CDR1 is SGHRS and CDR2 YFSETQ. CDR3 nucleotide sequence: TGCGCCAGCAGCCCGCTACGGGGACAGGGGTTCCCGAGCACCTACAATGAGCAGTTCTTC. Translating it yields CASSPLRGQGFPSTYNEQFF.

This clone was seen only once. The chain joins TRBV4-3 to TRBJ1-4, with a weak D call TRBD1 (5 bases). V was cut by 1 base and J by 8 bases, with 14 bases left in between. In germline, CDR1 is LGHNA, CDR2 YSLEER. The CDR3 spans 15 residues. DNA for the CDR3: TGCGCCAGCAGCCAAGGCCTCGGAGGGGTCGAAAAACTGTTTTTT. Protein product: CASSQGLGGVEKLFF.

This rearrangement joins TRBV4-1 to TRBJ1-1; D uncertain. The V end lost 1 base, the J end lost 7 bases, and 10 bases lay between the germline ends. Looked up from germline, CDR1 is MGHRA and CDR2 is YSYEKL. The CDR3 extends over 13 amino acids. The CDR3 bases are TGCGCCAGCAGCCAAGTTATTGCAGATGAAGCTTTCTTT. Its protein product is CASSQVIADEAFF.

This sequence joins TRBV9 and TRBJ1-6, with a tentative D call TRBD1 (5 bases). Trimming removed 0 bases from V and 6 bases from J, with 10 bases in between. CDR1 is SGDLS and CDR2 is YYNGEE in the germline V gene. The CDR3 contains 15 residues. CDR3 in amino acids: CASSVEDIGNSPLHF. DNA of the CDR3: TGTGCCAGCAGCGTAGAGGACATCGGTAATTCACCCCTCCACTTT.

This clone was seen only a few times. V and J are TRBV10-3 and TRBJ2-7; 7 nucleotides match TRBD1. The CDR3 consists of 14 residues. The J segment lost 5 bases and the V segment lost 10 bases, leaving 14 bases of the junction unmatched. The germline V gene has CDR1 ENHRY and CDR2 SYGVKD. The CDR3 DNA sequence: TGTGCCACCTTAACAGGGGATGCCGTCCACGAGCAGTACTTC. This sequence encodes CATLTGDAVHEQYF.

The J gene is TRBJ2-1, the V gene TRBV11-3; a weak D match, TRBD2 (6 bases). V was cut by 5 bases and J by 6 bases, with 17 bases left in between. The CDR3 covers 15 residues. Germline-derived CDR1 and CDR2 are SGHNT and YENEEA. The CDR3 is CASSPHAGTGNEQFF. The CDR3 DNA follows: TGTGCCAGCAGCCCCCATGCGGGGACGGGCAATGAGCAGTTCTTC. Together with reference TRBV11-3 and TRBJ2-1, the CDR3 gives the full variable domain: EAGVVQSPRYKIIEKKQPVAFWCNPISGHNTLYWYLQNLGQGPELLIRYENEEAVDDSQLPKDRFSAERLKGVDSTLKIQPAELGDSAVYLCASSPHAGTGNEQFFGPGTRLTVL.